These 15 T cell receptor beta chains originate from one sample sequenced in a study of T cell responses to AZD1222 COVID-19 vaccine. Profiling relied on immunoSEQ multiplex PCR, and the TCRdb table lists in-frame clones only, not all of them. This sample has about 56,000 clones; about 86% occur once, and the top ten carry 6.9%. This specimen consisted of peripheral blood, obtained 28 days after the second AZD1222 dose. These TCRs come from an adult who received the AZD1222 COVID-19 vaccine.

J is TRBJ1-1 and V is TRBV5-1, with a weak D call TRBD1 (5 bases). With 0 bases removed from V and 3 bases from J, the gap between germline ends came to 12 bases. Germline CDR1 and CDR2: SGHRS and YFSETQ. The length of the CDR3 is 15 residues. This chain's CDR3 is CASSLAGSGDTEAFF. CDR3 DNA sequence: TGCGCCAGCAGCTTGGCAGGGTCCGGGGACACTGAAGCTTTCTTT.

J is TRBJ2-1 and V is TRBV11-1, with D perhaps TRBD1 or TRBD2 (5 bases each). With 0 bases removed from V and 4 bases from J, the gap between germline ends came to 22 bases. This CDR3 comprises 19 residues. From germline, CDR1 is SGHAT and CDR2 FQDESV (reference sequence). The CDR3 loop reads CASSLAEIGAGDYYNEQFF. In DNA, the CDR3 is TGTGCCAGCAGCTTAGCTGAGATAGGGGCAGGAGACTATTACAATGAGCAGTTCTTC.

The chain is built from TRBV6-6 and TRBJ1-1; the match to TRBD1 covers 9 bases. CDR3 size: 16 residues. Trimming took 2 bases from V and 0 from J; bases not matched to a gene: 4. Germline loops: CDR1 MNHNY, CDR2 SVGAGI (reference sequence). The CDR3 nucleotides read TGTGCCAGCAGTTACAGGACAGGGGCCATGAACACTGAAGCTTTCTTT. This sequence encodes CASSYRTGAMNTEAFF.

This chain joins TRBV18 and TRBJ1-2, with 11 bases matching TRBD1. The CDR3 is 15 amino acids. Per germline, CDR1 KGHSH and CDR2 LQKENI. Trimming cost V 5 bases and J 3 bases; bases outside gene matches: 5. DNA for the CDR3: TGTGCCAGCTCATCCGGGACAGGGGGATACTATGGCTACACCTTC. It encodes CASSSGTGGYYGYTF.

The chain recombines TRBV9 with TRBJ2-2; 8 bases map to TRBD1. The CDR3 consists of 16 residues. Per the germline V gene, CDR1 is SGDLS and CDR2 is YYNGEE. The trim removed 3 bases at V and 3 bases at J, leaving 7 bases unmatched. This CDR3 reads CASSASGTGYTGELFF. The CDR3 nucleotides read TGTGCCAGCAGCGCTTCCGGGACAGGCTACACCGGGGAGCTGTTTTTT. Supplemented by reference TRBV9 and TRBJ2-2, the full variable domain reads DSGVTQTPKHLITATGQRVTLRCSPRSGDLSVYWYQQSLDQGLQFLIQYYNGEERAKGNILERFSAQQFPDLHSELNLSSLELGDSALYFCASSASGTGYTGELFFGEGSRLTVL.

The V call is TRBV19, the J call TRBJ1-5, with D uncertain. There are 15 residues in the CDR3. Germline values: CDR1 LNHDA, CDR2 SQIVND (reference sequence). The germline V and J ends were trimmed by 1 base and 4 bases, with 11 bases remaining between them. The DNA for the CDR3 is TGTGCCAGTAGTATAGTCAGGTTAGGAAATCAGCCCCAGCATTTT. It yields the protein CASSIVRLGNQPQHF.

V and J are TRBV6-1 and TRBJ1-6, with D uncertain. The germline CDR1 and CDR2 sequences are MNHNS and SASEGT. V lost 2 bases and J 10 bases, leaving 12 bases between the germline ends. The CDR3 runs to 14 residues. Here the CDR3 reads CASSETPRYSPLHF. DNA of the CDR3: TGTGCCAGCAGTGAAACCCCGCGATACTCACCCCTCCACTTT.

This chain links TRBV6-6 with TRBJ1-4; no reliable D call. Germline CDR1 MNHNY, CDR2 SVGAGI (reference sequence). The CDR3 extends over 16 amino acids. With 5 bases removed from V and 4 bases from J, the gap between germline ends came to 17 bases. The CDR3 protein is CASSKPPEGHNEKLFF. The CDR3 DNA reads TGTGCCAGCAGTAAGCCGCCGGAGGGCCATAATGAAAAACTGTTTTTT.

The chain combines TRBV28 with TRBJ2-7, with D possibly matching TRBD2 (6 bases). This CDR3 contains 14 residues. V dropped 5 bases and J dropped 3 bases, with 14 bases sitting between them. The V gene's germline CDR1 is MDHEN and CDR2 SYDVKM. The CDR3 DNA reads TGTGCCAGCAGTCGCGGACTATCTGGCTACGAGCAGTACTTC. Its protein product is CASSRGLSGYEQYF.

The chain is built from TRBV24-1 and TRBJ2-7, with a weak D call TRBD1 (5 bases). This CDR3 contains 12 residues. Germline CDR1 reads KGHDR; CDR2 reads SFDVKD. Trimming pared 3 bases from V and 12 bases from J, leaving 14 bases between. Here the CDR3 reads CATSDPSTGLYF. The CDR3 region has the DNA TGTGCCACCAGTGATCCTTCAACAGGCTTGTACTTC.

The rearrangement joins TRBV19 to TRBJ1-1, with D possibly matching TRBD1 (6 bases). The CDR3 sequence is 14 residues long. V was pared by 4 bases and J by 3 bases, with 12 bases between. Germline V gene sequence: CDR1 LNHDA, CDR2 SQIVND (reference sequence). In DNA, the CDR3 is TGTGCCAGTAGTAACTGGGGGCCGGACACTGAAGCTTTCTTT. Protein: CASSNWGPDTEAFF.

The chain links TRBV6-1 to TRBJ2-3, with D unresolved. V was cut by 0 bases and J by 0 bases, with 4 bases left in between. The CDR3 length is 14 residues. Per the germline V gene, CDR1 is MNHNS and CDR2 is SASEGT. This CDR3 reads CASSEAPSTDTQYF. The CDR3, as DNA: TGTGCCAGCAGTGAAGCGCCGAGCACAGATACGCAGTATTTT.

The chain employs TRBV11-2 and TRBJ2-7; 10 bases are shared with TRBD1. Trimming took 5 bases from V and 0 from J; bases not matched to a gene: 10. The germline V gene has CDR1 SGHAT and CDR2 FQNNGV. The CDR3 covers 17 residues. The CDR3 spells CASSTRTGGTPSYEQYF. The CDR3 DNA follows: TGTGCCAGCAGCACCCGGACAGGGGGAACTCCCTCCTACGAGCAGTACTTC.

The V call is TRBV18, the J call TRBJ2-2; unclear D gene. This CDR3 region has 16 residues. Germline lookup yields CDR1 KGHSH and CDR2 LQKENI. The germline V and J ends were trimmed by 3 bases and 2 bases, with 13 bases remaining between them. The CDR3 is CASSPLANTNTGELFF. CDR3 nucleotide sequence: TGTGCCAGCTCACCGTTGGCAAATACAAACACCGGGGAGCTGTTTTTT.

The chain has TRBV11-3 and TRBJ2-1; D gene unclear. Germline V lookup: CDR1 SGHNT, CDR2 YENEEA. The CDR3 extends over 15 amino acids. V lost 9 bases, J lost 4 bases, and 19 bases lay in between. CDR3 residues: CASSLAEAAYNEQFF. The CDR3 DNA reads TGTGCCAGTTCGCTGGCGGAAGCCGCATACAATGAGCAGTTCTTC.